This passage covers 15 T cell receptor beta chains from one sample sequenced in a study of cytomegalovirus exposure and HLA in healthy donors. Sequenced by immunoSEQ multiplex PCR; TCRdb stores in-frame clones only, minus some. Here the sample spans over 110,000 clones, around 86% being singletons. Material for sequencing was PBMCs. These receptors came from a man between 18 and 29 years old in good health and CMV-seropositive.

The chain carries TRBV6-1 and TRBJ2-1; 8 bases align to TRBD1. V lost 5 bases to trimming and J lost 7 bases; unmatched junction nucleotides: 10. This CDR3 is 15 amino acids long. CDR1 and CDR2 from the germline V gene are MNHNS and SASEGT. CDR3 coding DNA: TGTGCCAGCAGTCCTGGACAGGGAGGTTTGAATGAGCAGTTCTTC. This codes for CASSPGQGGLNEQFF.

The chain joins TRBV30 to TRBJ1-3; no definite D call. The germline V gene encodes CDR1 GTSNPN and CDR2 SVGIG (reference sequence). Trimming cost V 0 bases and J 0 bases, with 15 bases left between them. The length of the CDR3 is 17 residues. CDR3 residues: CAWSVKGGSLSGNTIYF. DNA for the CDR3: TGTGCCTGGAGTGTTAAGGGTGGGAGTCTCTCTGGAAACACCATATATTTT.

The chain couples TRBV6-6 to TRBJ1-3, with 7 bases fitting TRBD1. The CDR3 runs to 15 residues. Germline V gene data show CDR1 as MNHNY and CDR2 as SVGAGI (reference sequence). Trimming cost V 11 bases and J 2 bases; bases outside gene matches: 12. The CDR3 DNA is TGTGCCGCAACTTCTGGGGACAGTCCTGGAAACACCATATATTTT. It codes for CAATSGDSPGNTIYF.

V is TRBV11-3 and J is TRBJ2-3, with D perhaps TRBD1 (7 bases). The V end lost 5 bases, the J end lost 4 bases, and 16 bases lay between the germline ends. The CDR3 is 15 amino acids. Germline CDR1 SGHNT, CDR2 YENEEA. As DNA, the CDR3 is TGTGCCAGCAGCCTACAGGGGTGGGGGGCAGATACGCAGTATTTT. It translates to CASSLQGWGADTQYF.

The chain combines TRBV2 with TRBJ2-5; weak D call: TRBD2 (6 bases). The CDR3 is made up of 18 amino acids. With 3 bases removed from V and 0 bases from J, the gap between germline ends came to 20 bases. Germline assignment: CDR1 SNHLY and CDR2 FYNNEI. CDR3 residues: CASSDVPASEHNQETQYF. In nucleotides, the CDR3 is TGTGCCAGCAGTGATGTTCCGGCTAGCGAGCACAACCAAGAGACCCAGTACTTC. Complete variable domain (other parts from reference TRBV2 and TRBJ2-5): EPEVTQTPSHQVTQMGQEVILRCVPISNHLYFYWYRQILGQKVEFLVSFYNNEISEKSEIFDDQFSVERPDGSNFTLKIRSTKLEDSAMYFCASSDVPASEHNQETQYFGPGTRLLVL.

This chain connects TRBV6-5 to TRBJ1-4; D unclear. Germline CDR1 reads MNHEY; CDR2 reads SVGAGI. Trimming took 5 bases from V and 8 from J, leaving 9 bases between them. CDR3 length: 12 residues. This CDR3 is CASSRFGEKLFF. Written as DNA, the CDR3 is TGTGCCAGCAGTCGCTTTGGCGAAAAACTGTTTTTT.

V gene TRBV6-5 combines with J gene TRBJ1-4; 8 bases are shared with TRBD1. The germline gives CDR1 MNHEY, CDR2 SVGAGI. The CDR3 length is 14 residues. J lost 3 bases, V lost 5 bases, and 2 bases had no gene match. The CDR3 bases are TGTGCCAGCAGTGCAGGGGGCCCTAATGAAAAACTGTTTTTT. The encoded protein is CASSAGGPNEKLFF.

The rearrangement joins TRBV7-6 to TRBJ2-5; D is undetermined. The V end was cut by 5 bases, the J end by 2 bases, with 15 bases between. Germline loops: CDR1 SGHVS, CDR2 FNYEAQ. The CDR3 spans 15 residues. The CDR3 DNA is TGTGCCAGCAGCCTCCTCCAGACATCGCAAGAGACCCAGTACTTC. The encoded protein is CASSLLQTSQETQYF.

The rearrangement links TRBV30 to TRBJ1-1; D uncertain. Trimming left V 4 bases short and J 0 bases short, with 12 bases between. Germline V lookup: CDR1 GTSNPN, CDR2 SVGIG (reference sequence). This CDR3 has 14 residues. DNA of the CDR3: TGTGCCTGGACGTTGAGGGCAGTGAACACTGAAGCTTTCTTT. As protein: CAWTLRAVNTEAFF.

The chain has TRBV4-2 and TRBJ2-7; TRBD2 matches 9 bases. The J segment lost 2 bases and the V segment lost 3 bases, leaving 11 bases of the junction unmatched. The CDR3 extends over 17 amino acids. Germline V gene lookup returns CDR1 LGHNA and CDR2 YNFKEQ. The CDR3 loop is CASSHPGSGSSPYEQYF. Written as DNA, the CDR3 is TGTGCCAGCAGCCACCCGGGTAGCGGGAGTTCCCCCTACGAGCAGTACTTC.

The chain has TRBV5-1 and TRBJ1-2, with 8 bases lining up with TRBD1. Germline CDR1 is SGHRS and CDR2 is YFSETQ. This CDR3 has 18 amino acids. V shed 0 bases, J shed 3 bases, and the junction held 13 bases outside the gene matches. The CDR3 loop reads CASSLAGPGDRGHYGYTF. The DNA of the CDR3 is TGCGCCAGCAGCTTGGCGGGCCCGGGAGACAGGGGACACTATGGCTACACCTTC.

The chain has TRBV11-3 and TRBJ2-7, with TRBD1 matching 7 bases. The CDR3 consists of 13 residues. The ends lost 1 base at V and 13 bases at J; junction bases unmatched: 10. Germline CDR1 reads SGHNT; CDR2 reads YENEEA. This CDR3 reads CASSLGVWDSLYF. Written as DNA, the CDR3 is TGTGCCAGCAGCTTAGGGGTTTGGGACAGCCTCTACTTC.

V and J are TRBV5-1 and TRBJ2-6; D gene uncertain. With 4 bases removed from V and 0 bases from J, the gap between germline ends came to 11 bases. CDR1 is SGHRS, CDR2 YFSETQ, per germline. The CDR3 has 16 residues. CDR3 sequence reads: CASSQSPNSGANVLTF. CDR3 DNA sequence: TGCGCCAGCAGCCAATCCCCCAACTCTGGGGCCAACGTCCTGACTTTC.

The chain couples TRBV18 to TRBJ2-2; D is unclear. Trimming stripped 5 bases from V and 0 bases from J, with 10 bases between. The CDR3 extends over 15 amino acids. From germline, CDR1 is KGHSH and CDR2 LQKENI. In nucleotides, the CDR3 is TGTGCCAGCTCAGCACGACGGGCGAACACCGGGGAGCTGTTTTTT. Translation gives CASSARRANTGELFF.

This clone was detected only once. The chain combines TRBV27 with TRBJ2-1, with TRBD2 identical over 14 bases. The CDR3 sequence is 16 residues long. The trim removed 3 bases at V and 9 bases at J, leaving 7 bases unmatched. Germline V gene sequence: CDR1 MNHEY, CDR2 SMNVEV (reference sequence). In nucleotides, the CDR3 is TGTGCCAGCAGTTTGAAGACTAGCGGGGGGGCAGGTGAGCAGTTCTTC. Translated, it gives CASSLKTSGGAGEQFF.